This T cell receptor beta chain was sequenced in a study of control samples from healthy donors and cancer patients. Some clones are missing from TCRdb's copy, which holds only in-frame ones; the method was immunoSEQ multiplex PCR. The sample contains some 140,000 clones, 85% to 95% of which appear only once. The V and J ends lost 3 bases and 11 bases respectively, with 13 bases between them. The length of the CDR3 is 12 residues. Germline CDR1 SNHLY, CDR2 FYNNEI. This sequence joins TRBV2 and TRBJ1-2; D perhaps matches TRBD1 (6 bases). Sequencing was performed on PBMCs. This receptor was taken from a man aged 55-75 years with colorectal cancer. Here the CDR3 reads CASSEGASGYTF. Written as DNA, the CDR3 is TGTGCCAGCAGTGAGGGGGCTAGCGGATACACCTTC.